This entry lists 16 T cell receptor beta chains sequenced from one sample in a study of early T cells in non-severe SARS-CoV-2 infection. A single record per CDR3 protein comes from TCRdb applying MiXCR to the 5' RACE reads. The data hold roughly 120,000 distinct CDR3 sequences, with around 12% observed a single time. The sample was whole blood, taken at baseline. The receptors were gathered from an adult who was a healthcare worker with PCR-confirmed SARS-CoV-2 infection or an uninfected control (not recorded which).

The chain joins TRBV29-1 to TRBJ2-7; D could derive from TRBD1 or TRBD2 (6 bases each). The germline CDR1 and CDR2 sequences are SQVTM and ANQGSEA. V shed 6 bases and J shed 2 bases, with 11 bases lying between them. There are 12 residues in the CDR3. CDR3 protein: CSVGGTPYEQYF. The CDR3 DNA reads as TGCAGCGTAGGCGGGACACCCTACGAGCAGTACTTC.

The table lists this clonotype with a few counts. CDR3 nucleotide sequence: TGTGCCAGCAGTTACTCTAGGCATGACACCGGGGAGCTGTTTTTT. It yields the protein CASSYSRHDTGELFF. The chain has TRBV6-2 or TRBV6-3 and TRBJ2-2; D gene uncertain. Trimming left V 0 bases short and J 3 bases short, with 8 bases between. This CDR3 contains 15 residues. Germline V gene sequence: CDR1 MNHEY, CDR2 SVGEGT.

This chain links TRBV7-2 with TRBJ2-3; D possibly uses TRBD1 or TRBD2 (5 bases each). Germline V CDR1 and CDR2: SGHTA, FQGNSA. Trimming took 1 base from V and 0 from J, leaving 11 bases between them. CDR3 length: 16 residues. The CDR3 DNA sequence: TGTGCCAGCAGCTTAGGAGGGACCCACAGCACAGATACGCAGTATTTT. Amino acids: CASSLGGTHSTDTQYF. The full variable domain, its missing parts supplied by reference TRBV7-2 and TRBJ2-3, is GAGVSQSPSNKVTEKGKDVELRCDPISGHTALYWYRQSLGQGLEFLIYFQGNSAPDKSGLPSDRFSAERTGGSVSTLTIQRTQQEDSAVYLCASSLGGTHSTDTQYFGPGTRLTVL.

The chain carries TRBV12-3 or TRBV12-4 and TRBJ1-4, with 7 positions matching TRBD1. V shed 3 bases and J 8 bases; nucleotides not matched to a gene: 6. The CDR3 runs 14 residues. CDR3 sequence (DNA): TGTGCCAGCAGTTTGACAGGGTATCGAGAAAAACTGTTTTTT. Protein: CASSLTGYREKLFF.

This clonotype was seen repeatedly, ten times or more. In nucleotides, the CDR3 is TGTGCCACCAGCAGAGATAGGGACAGATCAAGTTCTAACTATGGCTACACCTTC. Encoded protein: CATSRDRDRSSSNYGYTF. The genes are TRBV15 and TRBJ1-2; 7 bases line up with TRBD1. The CDR3 extends over 18 amino acids. V lost 0 bases, J lost 0 bases, and 10 bases stayed unmatched. CDR1 and CDR2 from the germline V gene are LNHNV and YYDKDF (reference sequence).

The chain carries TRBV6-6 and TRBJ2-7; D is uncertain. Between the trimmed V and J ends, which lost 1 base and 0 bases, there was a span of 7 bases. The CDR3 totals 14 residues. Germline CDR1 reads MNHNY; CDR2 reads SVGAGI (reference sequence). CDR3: CASSYLGNSYEQYF. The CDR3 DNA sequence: TGTGCCAGCAGTTACTTGGGGAACTCCTACGAGCAGTACTTC.

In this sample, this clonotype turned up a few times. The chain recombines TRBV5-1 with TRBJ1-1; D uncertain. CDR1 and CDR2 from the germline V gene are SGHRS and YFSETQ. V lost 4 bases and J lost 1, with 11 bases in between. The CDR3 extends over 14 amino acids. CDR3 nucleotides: TGCGCCAGCAGCACGGACCCTCCGAACACTGAAGCTTTCTTT. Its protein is CASSTDPPNTEAFF.

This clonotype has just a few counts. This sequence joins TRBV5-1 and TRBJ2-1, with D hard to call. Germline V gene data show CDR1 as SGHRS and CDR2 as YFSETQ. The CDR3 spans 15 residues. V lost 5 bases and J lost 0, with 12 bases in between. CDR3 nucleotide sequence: TGCGCCAGCAGACATTCAAGGAGCTCCTACAATGAGCAGTTCTTC. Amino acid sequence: CASRHSRSSYNEQFF.

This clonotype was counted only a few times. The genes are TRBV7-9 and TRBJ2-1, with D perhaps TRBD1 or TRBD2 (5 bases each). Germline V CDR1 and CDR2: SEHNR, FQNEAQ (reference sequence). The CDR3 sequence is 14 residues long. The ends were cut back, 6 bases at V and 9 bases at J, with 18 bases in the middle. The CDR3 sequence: CASSHTSGQGEQFF. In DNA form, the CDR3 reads TGTGCCAGCAGTCACACCAGCGGTCAGGGTGAGCAGTTCTTC.

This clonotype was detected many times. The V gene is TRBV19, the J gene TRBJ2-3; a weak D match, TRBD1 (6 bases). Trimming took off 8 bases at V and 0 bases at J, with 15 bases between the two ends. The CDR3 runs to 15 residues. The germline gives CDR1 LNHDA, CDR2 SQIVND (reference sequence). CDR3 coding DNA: TGTGCCAGTTCAAATTACAGGGTTAGCACAGATACGCAGTATTTT. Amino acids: CASSNYRVSTDTQYF.

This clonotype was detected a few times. In DNA form, the CDR3 reads TGTGCCAGCAGTTACTTACAGGCTGACACTGAAGCTTTCTTT. It specifies CASSYLQADTEAFF. The V gene is TRBV6-6, the J gene TRBJ1-1; D may be TRBD1 (5 bases). Germline assignment: CDR1 MNHNY and CDR2 SVGAGI (reference sequence). The CDR3 is 14 residues long. V lost 1 base and J 3 bases, leaving 9 bases between the germline ends.

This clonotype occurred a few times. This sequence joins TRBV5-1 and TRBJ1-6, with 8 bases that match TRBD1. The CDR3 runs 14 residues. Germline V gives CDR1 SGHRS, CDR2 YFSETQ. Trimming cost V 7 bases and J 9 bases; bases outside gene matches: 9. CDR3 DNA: TGCGCCAGCCAACCCGGGACAGGCGGTTCACCCCTCCACTTT. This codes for CASQPGTGGSPLHF.

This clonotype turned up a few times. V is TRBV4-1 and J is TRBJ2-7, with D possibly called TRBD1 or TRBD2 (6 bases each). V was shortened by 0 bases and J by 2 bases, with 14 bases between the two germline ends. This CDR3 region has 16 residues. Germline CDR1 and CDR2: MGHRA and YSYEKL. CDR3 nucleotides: TGCGCCAGCAGCCAAGAGTGGCCGGGGGCGACCTACGAGCAGTACTTC. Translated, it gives CASSQEWPGATYEQYF.

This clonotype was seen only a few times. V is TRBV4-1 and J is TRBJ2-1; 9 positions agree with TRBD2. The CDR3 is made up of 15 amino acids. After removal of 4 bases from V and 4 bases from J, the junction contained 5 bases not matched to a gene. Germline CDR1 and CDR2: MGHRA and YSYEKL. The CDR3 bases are TGCGCCAGCAGCCGAGGGACTAGCAGTTACAATGAGCAGTTCTTC. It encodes CASSRGTSSYNEQFF.

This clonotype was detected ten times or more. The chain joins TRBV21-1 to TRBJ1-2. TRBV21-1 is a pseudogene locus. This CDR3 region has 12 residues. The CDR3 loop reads CASILKSDGYTF. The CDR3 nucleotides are TGTGCCAGCATCCTCAAAAGTGACGGCTACACCTTC.

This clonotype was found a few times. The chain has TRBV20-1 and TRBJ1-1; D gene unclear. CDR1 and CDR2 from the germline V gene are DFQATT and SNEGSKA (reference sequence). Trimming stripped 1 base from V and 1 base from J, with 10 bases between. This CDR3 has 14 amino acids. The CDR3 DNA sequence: TGCAGTGCTAGAGCAGCACACTCGAACACTGAAGCTTTCTTT. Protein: CSARAAHSNTEAFF.